The clone carrying this T cell receptor beta chain has only a few counts. Antigen: not known. The record originates from a study of OX40 agonist ivuxolimab in advanced cancers. Study overall: Of mixed ages from 23 to 79 and averaging roughly 66 years, the group was around 78% male. Of the patients, three showed partial responses, one with hepatocellular carcinoma and two with cutaneous melanoma. General study findings and limits: Clonal expansion by week 6 occurred in CD4+ and CD8+ blood T cells (at 0.1 to 3.0 mg/kg). Patients with a partial response at 0.1-3.0 mg/kg had among the lowest clonal expansion.

Sequencing was performed with immunoSEQ multiplex PCR; in TCRdb, only in-frame clones are kept and a portion is missing. The profile shows approximately 98,000 clones, under 85% of them singletons. Sequencing was performed on CD4+ or CD8+ T cells sorted from blood, taken in a trial of the OX40 agonist ivuxolimab. This sequence was found in an adult with an advanced solid tumor such as melanoma, head and neck, liver or kidney cancer.

CDR3 nucleotide sequence: TGTGCCAGCAGTGAGGAGGGGGGGCCTTACAATGAGCAGTTCTTC. Amino acids: CASSEEGGPYNEQFF. V gene TRBV6-4 combines with J gene TRBJ2-1; a possible D gene is TRBD2 (7 bases). V lost 3 bases and J lost 4, with 13 bases in between. The CDR3 sequence is 15 residues long. The germline V gene encodes CDR1 MRHNA and CDR2 SNTAGT.